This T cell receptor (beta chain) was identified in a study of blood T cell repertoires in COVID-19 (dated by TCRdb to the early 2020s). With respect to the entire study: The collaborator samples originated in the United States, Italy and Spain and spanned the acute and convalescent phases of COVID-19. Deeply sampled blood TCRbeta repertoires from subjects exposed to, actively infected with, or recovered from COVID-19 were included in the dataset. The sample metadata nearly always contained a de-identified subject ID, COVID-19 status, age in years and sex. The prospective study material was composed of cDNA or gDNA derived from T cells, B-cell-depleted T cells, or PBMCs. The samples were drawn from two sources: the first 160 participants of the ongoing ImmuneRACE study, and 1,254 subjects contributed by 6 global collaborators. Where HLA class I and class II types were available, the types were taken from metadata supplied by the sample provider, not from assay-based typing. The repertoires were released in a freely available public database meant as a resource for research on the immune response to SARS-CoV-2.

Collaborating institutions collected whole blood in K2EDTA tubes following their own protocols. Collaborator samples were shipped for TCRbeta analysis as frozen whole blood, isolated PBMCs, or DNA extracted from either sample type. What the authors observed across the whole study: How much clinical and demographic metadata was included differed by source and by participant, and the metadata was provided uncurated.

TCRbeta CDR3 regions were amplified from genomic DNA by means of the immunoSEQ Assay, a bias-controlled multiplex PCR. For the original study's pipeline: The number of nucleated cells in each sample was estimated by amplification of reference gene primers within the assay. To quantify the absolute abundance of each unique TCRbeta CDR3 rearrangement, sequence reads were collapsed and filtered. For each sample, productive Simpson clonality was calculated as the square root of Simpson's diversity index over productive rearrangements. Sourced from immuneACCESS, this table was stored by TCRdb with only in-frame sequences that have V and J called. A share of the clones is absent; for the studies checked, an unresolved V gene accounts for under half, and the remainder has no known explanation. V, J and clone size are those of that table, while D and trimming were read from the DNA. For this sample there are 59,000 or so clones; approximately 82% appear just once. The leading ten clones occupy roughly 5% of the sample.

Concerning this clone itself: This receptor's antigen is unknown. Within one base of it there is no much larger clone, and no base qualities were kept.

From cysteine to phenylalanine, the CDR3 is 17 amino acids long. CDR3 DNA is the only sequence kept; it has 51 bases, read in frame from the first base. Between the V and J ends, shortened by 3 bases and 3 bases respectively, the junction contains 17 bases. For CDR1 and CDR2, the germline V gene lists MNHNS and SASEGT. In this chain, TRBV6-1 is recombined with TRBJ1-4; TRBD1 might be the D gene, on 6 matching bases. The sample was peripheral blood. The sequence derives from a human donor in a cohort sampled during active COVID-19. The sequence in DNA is TGTGCCAGCAGTGAGGCTCCGGGGGGGCAGTCTAATGAAAAACTGTTTTTT. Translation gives CASSEAPGGQSNEKLFF.